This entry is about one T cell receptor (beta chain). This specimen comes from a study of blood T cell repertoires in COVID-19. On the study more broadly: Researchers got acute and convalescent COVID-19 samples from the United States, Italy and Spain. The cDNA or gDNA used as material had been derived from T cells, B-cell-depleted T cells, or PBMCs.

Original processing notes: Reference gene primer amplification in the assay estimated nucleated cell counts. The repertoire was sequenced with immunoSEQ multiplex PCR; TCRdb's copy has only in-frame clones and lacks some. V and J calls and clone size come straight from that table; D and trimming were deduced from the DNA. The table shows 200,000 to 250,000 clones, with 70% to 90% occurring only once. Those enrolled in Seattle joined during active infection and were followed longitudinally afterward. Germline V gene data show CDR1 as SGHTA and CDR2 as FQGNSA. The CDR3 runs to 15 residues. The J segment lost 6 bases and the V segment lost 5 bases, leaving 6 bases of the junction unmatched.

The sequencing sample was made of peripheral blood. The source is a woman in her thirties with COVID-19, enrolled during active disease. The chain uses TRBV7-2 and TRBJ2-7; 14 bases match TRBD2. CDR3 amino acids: CASSATSGRGSEQYV. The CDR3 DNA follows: TGTGCCAGCAGCGCGACTAGCGGGAGGGGTAGCGAGCAGTACGTC.